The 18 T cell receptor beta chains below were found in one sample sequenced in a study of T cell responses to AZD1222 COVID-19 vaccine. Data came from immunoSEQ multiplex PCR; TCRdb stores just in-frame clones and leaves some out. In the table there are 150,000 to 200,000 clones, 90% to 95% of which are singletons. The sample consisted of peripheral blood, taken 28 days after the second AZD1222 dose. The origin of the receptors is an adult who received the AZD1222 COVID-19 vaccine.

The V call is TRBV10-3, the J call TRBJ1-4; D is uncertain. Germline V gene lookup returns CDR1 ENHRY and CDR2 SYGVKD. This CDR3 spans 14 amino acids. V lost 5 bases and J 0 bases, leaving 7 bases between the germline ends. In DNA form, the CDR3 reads TGTGCCATCAGTCGAGAAGCAACTAATGAAAAACTGTTTTTT. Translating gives CAISREATNEKLFF.

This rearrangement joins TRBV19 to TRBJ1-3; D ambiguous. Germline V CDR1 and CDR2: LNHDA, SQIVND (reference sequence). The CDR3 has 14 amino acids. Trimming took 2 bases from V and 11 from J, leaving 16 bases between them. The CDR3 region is CASSIMRAKPAIYF. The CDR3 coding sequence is TGTGCCAGTAGTATAATGCGGGCAAAACCGGCCATATATTTT.

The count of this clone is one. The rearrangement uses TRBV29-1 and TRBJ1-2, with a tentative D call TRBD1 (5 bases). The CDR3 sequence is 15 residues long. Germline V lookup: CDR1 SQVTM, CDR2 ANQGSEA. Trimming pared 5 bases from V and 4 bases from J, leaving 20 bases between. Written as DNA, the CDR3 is TGCAGCGTTCCCGCCCCCGCAGGGAGTAGCTATGGCTACACCTTC. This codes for CSVPAPAGSSYGYTF.

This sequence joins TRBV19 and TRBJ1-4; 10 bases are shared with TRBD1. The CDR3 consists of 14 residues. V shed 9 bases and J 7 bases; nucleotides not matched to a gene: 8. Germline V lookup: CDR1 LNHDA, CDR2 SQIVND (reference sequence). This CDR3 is CASYPGTGVEKLFF. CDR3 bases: TGTGCCAGCTACCCCGGGACAGGGGTTGAAAAACTGTTTTTT. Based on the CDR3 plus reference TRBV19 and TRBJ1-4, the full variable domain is DGGITQSPKYLFRKEGQNVTLSCEQNLNHDAMYWYRQDPGQGLRLIYYSQIVNDFQKGDIAEGYSVSREKKESFPLTVTSAQKNPTAFYLCASYPGTGVEKLFFGSGTQLSVL.

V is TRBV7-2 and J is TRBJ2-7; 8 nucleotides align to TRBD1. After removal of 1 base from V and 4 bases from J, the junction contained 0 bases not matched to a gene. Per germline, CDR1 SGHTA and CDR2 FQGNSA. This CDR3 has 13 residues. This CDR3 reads CASSLDRGYEQYF. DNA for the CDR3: TGTGCCAGCAGCTTAGACAGGGGGTACGAGCAGTACTTC.

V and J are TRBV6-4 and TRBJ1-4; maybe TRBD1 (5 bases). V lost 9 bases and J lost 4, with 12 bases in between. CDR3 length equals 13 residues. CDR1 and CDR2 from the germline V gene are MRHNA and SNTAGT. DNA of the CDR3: TGTGCCAGTGAGGGGTTCCATAATGAAAAACTGTTTTTT. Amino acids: CASEGFHNEKLFF.

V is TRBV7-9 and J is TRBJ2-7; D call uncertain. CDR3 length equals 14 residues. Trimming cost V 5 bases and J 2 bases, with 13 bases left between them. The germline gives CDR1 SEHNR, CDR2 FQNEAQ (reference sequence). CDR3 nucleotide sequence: TGTGCCAGCAGCCCGGGCCTGGGCACCTACGAGCAGTACTTC. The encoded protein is CASSPGLGTYEQYF.

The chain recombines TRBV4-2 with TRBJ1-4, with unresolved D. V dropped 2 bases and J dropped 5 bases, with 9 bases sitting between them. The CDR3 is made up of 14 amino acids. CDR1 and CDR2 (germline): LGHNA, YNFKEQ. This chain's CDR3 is CASSQLHMNEKLFF. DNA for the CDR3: TGTGCCAGCAGCCAACTTCACATGAATGAAAAACTGTTTTTT.

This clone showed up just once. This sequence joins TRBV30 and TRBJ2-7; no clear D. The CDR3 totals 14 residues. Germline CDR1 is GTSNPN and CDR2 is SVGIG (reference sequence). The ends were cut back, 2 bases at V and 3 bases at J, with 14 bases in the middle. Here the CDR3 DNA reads TGTGCCTGGAGTCTGTCCCCCAATGACTACGAGCAGTACTTC. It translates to CAWSLSPNDYEQYF. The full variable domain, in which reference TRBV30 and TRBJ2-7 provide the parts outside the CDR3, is SQTIHQWPATLVQPVGSPLSLECTVEGTSNPNLYWYRQAAGRGLQLLFYSVGIGQISSEVPQNLSASRPQDRQFILSSKKLLLSDSGFYLCAWSLSPNDYEQYFGPGTRLTVT.

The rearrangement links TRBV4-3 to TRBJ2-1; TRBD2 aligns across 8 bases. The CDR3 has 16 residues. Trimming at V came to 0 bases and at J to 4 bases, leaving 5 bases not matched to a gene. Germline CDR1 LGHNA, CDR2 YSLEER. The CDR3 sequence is CASSQEGLGQYNEQFF. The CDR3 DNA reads TGCGCCAGCAGCCAAGAGGGACTAGGGCAATACAATGAGCAGTTCTTC.

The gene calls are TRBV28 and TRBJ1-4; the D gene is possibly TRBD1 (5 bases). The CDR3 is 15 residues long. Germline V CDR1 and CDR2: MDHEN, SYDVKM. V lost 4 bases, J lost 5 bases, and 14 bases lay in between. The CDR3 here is CASSSETAGNEKLFF. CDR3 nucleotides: TGTGCCAGCAGTTCCGAGACAGCTGGGAATGAAAAACTGTTTTTT.

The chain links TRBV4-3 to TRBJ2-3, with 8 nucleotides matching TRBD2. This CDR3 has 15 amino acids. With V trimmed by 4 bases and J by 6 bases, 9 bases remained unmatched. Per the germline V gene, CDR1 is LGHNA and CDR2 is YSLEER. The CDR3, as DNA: TGCGCCAGCAGCCTAACTAGCGGAGGGGCGGATACGCAGTATTTT. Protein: CASSLTSGGADTQYF.

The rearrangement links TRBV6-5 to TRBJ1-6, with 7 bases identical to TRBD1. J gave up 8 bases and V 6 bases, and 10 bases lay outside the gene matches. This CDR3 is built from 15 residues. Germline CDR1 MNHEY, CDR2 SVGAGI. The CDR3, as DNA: TGTGCCAGCAGGGTGACAGGGAATAGGGATTCACCCCTCCACTTT. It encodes CASRVTGNRDSPLHF.

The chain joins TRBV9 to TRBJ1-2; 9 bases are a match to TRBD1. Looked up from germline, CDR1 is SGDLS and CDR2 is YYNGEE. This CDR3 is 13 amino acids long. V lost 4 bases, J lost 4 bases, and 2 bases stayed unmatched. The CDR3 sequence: CASSTGQGYGYTF. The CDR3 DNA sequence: TGTGCCAGCAGCACGGGACAGGGCTATGGCTACACCTTC.

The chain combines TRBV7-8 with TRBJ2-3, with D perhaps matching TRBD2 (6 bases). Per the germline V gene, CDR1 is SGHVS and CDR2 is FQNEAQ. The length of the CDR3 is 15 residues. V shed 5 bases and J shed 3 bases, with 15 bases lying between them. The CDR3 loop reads CASSQSTSKTDTQYF. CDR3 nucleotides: TGTGCCAGCAGCCAGTCGACTAGTAAAACAGATACGCAGTATTTT.

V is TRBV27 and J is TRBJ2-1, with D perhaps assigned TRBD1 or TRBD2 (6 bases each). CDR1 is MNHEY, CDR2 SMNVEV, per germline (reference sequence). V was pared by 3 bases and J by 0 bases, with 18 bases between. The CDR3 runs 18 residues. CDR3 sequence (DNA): TGTGCCAGCAGTTTCGGGGGCTCCCTAAGTCTCTCCTACAATGAGCAGTTCTTC. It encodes CASSFGGSLSLSYNEQFF.

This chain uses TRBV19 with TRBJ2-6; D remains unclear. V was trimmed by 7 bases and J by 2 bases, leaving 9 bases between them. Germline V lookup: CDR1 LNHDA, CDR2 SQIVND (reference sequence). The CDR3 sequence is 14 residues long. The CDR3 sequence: CASNPGPGANVLTF. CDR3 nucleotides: TGTGCCAGTAACCCGGGCCCTGGGGCCAACGTCCTGACTTTC. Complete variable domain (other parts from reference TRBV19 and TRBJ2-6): DGGITQSPKYLFRKEGQNVTLSCEQNLNHDAMYWYRQDPGQGLRLIYYSQIVNDFQKGDIAEGYSVSREKKESFPLTVTSAQKNPTAFYLCASNPGPGANVLTFGAGSRLTVL.

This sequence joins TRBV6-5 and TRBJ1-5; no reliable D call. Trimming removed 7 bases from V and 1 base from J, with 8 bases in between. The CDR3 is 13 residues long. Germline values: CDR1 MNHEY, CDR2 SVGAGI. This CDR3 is CASTLLSNQPQHF. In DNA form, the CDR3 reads TGTGCCAGCACCCTATTGAGCAATCAGCCCCAGCATTTT.